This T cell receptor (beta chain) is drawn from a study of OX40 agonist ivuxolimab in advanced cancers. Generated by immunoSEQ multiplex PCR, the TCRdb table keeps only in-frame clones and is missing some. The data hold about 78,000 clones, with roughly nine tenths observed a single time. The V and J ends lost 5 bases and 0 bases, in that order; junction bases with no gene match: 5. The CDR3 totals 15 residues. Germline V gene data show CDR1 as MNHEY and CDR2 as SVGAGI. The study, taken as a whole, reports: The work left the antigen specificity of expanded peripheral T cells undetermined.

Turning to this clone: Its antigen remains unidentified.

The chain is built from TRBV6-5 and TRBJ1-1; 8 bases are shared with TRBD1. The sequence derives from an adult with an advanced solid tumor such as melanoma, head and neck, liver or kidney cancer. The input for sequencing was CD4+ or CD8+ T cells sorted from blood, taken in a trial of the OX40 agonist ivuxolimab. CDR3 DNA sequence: TGTGCCAGCAGTCGGGACAGGCTAATGAACACTGAAGCTTTCTTT. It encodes CASSRDRLMNTEAFF.